A selection of T cell receptor beta chains follows, all from one sample in a study of blood T cells in healthy people across ages. TCRdb re-analysed the 5' RACE reads in MiXCR, keeping a single row per CDR3 protein. Here the sample spans hundreds of thousands of distinct CDR3 sequences, less than 25% being singletons. The sample also formed part of further work on T cells of mothers and their children.

Sequenced material: blood. The source of these receptors is a boy younger than 18 in good health. CDR3s include the opening cysteine and the closing phenylalanine or tryptophan. The order of the fields is J gene, D gene, V gene, clone size, CDR3 DNA, CDR3 protein. A D gene is named only where the DNA matches it firmly. Size tells how often a clone was seen (once, few, many) or the class of an expanded clone, and some rows leave it out.

TRBJ2-1 TRBD2 TRBV12-3/TRBV12-4 - TGTGCCAGCAGTTATACAGGGTACGGGGGGGATGAGCAGTTCTTC CASSYTGYGGDEQFF
TRBJ2-3 TRBD1 TRBV4-1 - TGCGCCAGCAGCCAGGACAGGGTATTTTCGGATACGCAGTATTTT CASSQDRVFSDTQYF
TRBJ2-2 - TRBV5-1 few TGCGCCAGCAGCGTTAGCGAGACGAACACCGGGGAGCTGTTTTTT CASSVSETNTGELFF
TRBJ1-1 TRBD1 TRBV12-3/TRBV12-4 - TGTGCCAGCAGGCAGGGGGCTATTAGTGAAGCTTTCTTT CASRQGAISEAFF
TRBJ2-5 - TRBV6-5 - TGTGCCAGCACCAGCGGGCGCGACTTAGGGGAGACCCAGTACTTC CASTSGRDLGETQYF
TRBJ2-6 - TRBV20-1 - TGCAGTGCAACGCCGGGACTGTTCTCTGGGGCCAACGTCCTGACTTTC CSATPGLFSGANVLTF
TRBJ1-6 TRBD1 TRBV28 few TGTGCCAGCACACCGGGACAGGGTCTGCCCCTCCACTTT CASTPGQGLPLHF
TRBJ1-5 - TRBV20-1 - TGCAGTGCTCGTCGACAGGTTAATCAGCCCCAGCATTTT CSARRQVNQPQHF
TRBJ2-2 TRBD1 TRBV28 few TGTGCCAGCAGTTTGCGGAACAGGGGGGACACCGGGGAGCTGTTTTTT CASSLRNRGDTGELFF
TRBJ2-3 TRBD2 TRBV12-3/TRBV12-4 - TGTGCCAGCAGCCCCCTAGCGGGGGTAGGCCCAGATACGCAGTATTTT CASSPLAGVGPDTQYF
TRBJ1-6 - TRBV12-3/TRBV12-4 - TGTGCCAGCAGTTTCGGGGGGAGGGTATCTAATTCACCCCTCCACTTT CASSFGGRVSNSPLHF
TRBJ1-6 - TRBV18 - TGTGCCAGCTCACTCGGAGTGGACTCACCCCTCCACTTT CASSLGVDSPLHF
TRBJ2-5 - TRBV14 few TGTGCCAGCAGCCCCTGGGGCATGTCGAAGAGAGGGGAGACCCAGTACTTC CASSPWGMSKRGETQYF
TRBJ2-7 - TRBV11-1 few TGTGCCAGCAGCTCGACAGGGCCGGGGGACGAGCAGTACTTC CASSSTGPGDEQYF
TRBJ2-1 TRBD2 TRBV7-2 few TGTGCCAGCAGCTCCCTAGCGGATAGCTCCTACAATGAGCAGTTCTTC CASSSLADSSYNEQFF
TRBJ1-2 TRBD1 TRBV19 - TGTGCCAGCAATAGAGGGGGCAGGGGCGGCTATGGCTACACCTTC CASNRGGRGGYGYTF
TRBJ2-5 TRBD1 TRBV28 few TGTGCCAGCAGTTTAAGGTCGGGACAGGGGGGCAGCGGGACCCAGTACTTC CASSLRSGQGGSGTQYF
TRBJ2-5 TRBD2 TRBV12-3/TRBV12-4 - TGTGCCAGCAGTTTAGGAGGGAGGGTAATGACCCAGTACTTC CASSLGGRVMTQYF
TRBJ2-7 - TRBV6-2/TRBV6-3 few TGTGCCAGCAGTTACTGGGGGCAGGCCGTCGGCGAGCAGTACTTC CASSYWGQAVGEQYF
TRBJ2-3 - TRBV29-1 - TGCAGCGTTGAATTCGGTGTTGGGGGCCCAGATACGCAGTATTTT CSVEFGVGGPDTQYF
TRBJ2-7 TRBD2 TRBV7-2 few TGTGCCAGCAGCCCTCGGACTAGCCGCGGGAACGAGCAGTACTTC CASSPRTSRGNEQYF
TRBJ2-7 TRBD1 TRBV14 - TGTGCCAGCAGCCAAGATCCGGGACAGGGGAGCTTAACGATCCACGAGCAGTACTTC CASSQDPGQGSLTIHEQYF
TRBJ1-1 - TRBV20-1 - TGCAGTGCTGTTCTCACGCCTGAAGCTTTCTTT CSAVLTPEAFF
TRBJ2-7 - TRBV20-1 few TGCAGTGCTAGAGTGTGGCAGGTCAACTCCTACGAGCAGTACTTC CSARVWQVNSYEQYF
TRBJ2-3 - TRBV28 - TGTGCCAGCAGTTTAGAGGGAAGGGGCACAGATACGCAGTATTTT CASSLEGRGTDTQYF
TRBJ2-5 TRBD2 TRBV2 - TGTGCCAGCAGAGGAACTAGCGGGAGGCAAGAGACCCAGTACTTC CASRGTSGRQETQYF
TRBJ1-1 - TRBV5-1 many TGCGCCAGCAGCTTGGTGGGGGGGACCAACACTGAAGCTTTCTTT CASSLVGGTNTEAFF
TRBJ2-7 TRBD1 TRBV6-2/TRBV6-3 - TGTGCCAGCAGTTTCCCCGGGGACAGGAAACCCTACGAGCAGTACTTC CASSFPGDRKPYEQYF
TRBJ2-3 - TRBV6-2/TRBV6-3 few TGTGCCAGCAGTATCGGGAGAGCATCAGATACGCAGTATTTT CASSIGRASDTQYF
TRBJ2-1 TRBD1 TRBV6-6 - TGTGCCAGCAGTTACTCCGGGACAGGGTCCTACAATGAGCAGTTCTTC CASSYSGTGSYNEQFF
TRBJ2-1 - TRBV7-2 - TGTGCCAGCAGCAGAGACAGCCTCGGAGAGCAGTTCTTC CASSRDSLGEQFF
TRBJ2-2 TRBD2 TRBV7-2 few TGTGCCAGCAGCCCAGCGGGAGGGCCGAGGACCGGGGAGCTGTTTTTT CASSPAGGPRTGELFF
TRBJ2-5 TRBD2 TRBV20-1 - TGCAGTGCCCCGGGAGCGGGGGAAATGAACTTC CSAPGAGEMNF
TRBJ2-7 TRBD2 TRBV4-2 - TGTGCCAGCAGCCAAGGTTCCACTAGCGGGTTTTACGAGCAGTACTTC CASSQGSTSGFYEQYF
TRBJ2-7 - TRBV4-1 many TGCGCCAGCAGCCAATTTAGCGGCTACGAGCAGTACTTC CASSQFSGYEQYF
TRBJ2-7 - TRBV28 many TGTGCCAGCAGTTTGGGGGGGCGCTCCTACGAGCAGTACTTC CASSLGGRSYEQYF
TRBJ2-7 - TRBV14 few TGTGCCAGCAGCCAAGATCAAGTAGGCGAGCAGTACTTC CASSQDQVGEQYF
TRBJ2-5 TRBD2 TRBV7-6 - TGTGCCAGCAGCTTCCCGAGCGGGAGGGGAGGTATAGAGACCCAGTACTTC CASSFPSGRGGIETQYF
TRBJ2-3 TRBD2 TRBV24-1 once TGTGCCACCAGTGAATTACTAGCGGAAGTAGATACGCAGTATTTT CATSELLAEVDTQYF
TRBJ1-1 - TRBV28 few TGTGCCAGCAGTTTTGTGTATGTGAACACTGAAGCTTTCTTT CASSFVYVNTEAFF
TRBJ2-1 TRBD1 TRBV30 - TGTGCCTGGAGTGTCGTGACAGGGGGCAATGAGCAGTTCTTC CAWSVVTGGNEQFF
TRBJ2-5 TRBD2 TRBV20-1 - TGCAGTGCTAGAGAATGGCGGGAGGGCCGTGTGTGGGAAGAGACCCAGTACTTC CSAREWREGRVWEETQYF
TRBJ2-1 TRBD1 TRBV10-3 many TGTGCCATCAGTGACCCCACAGGGGGCGATGAGCAGTTCTTC CAISDPTGGDEQFF
TRBJ1-4 - TRBV7-2 - TGTGCCAGCAGGCGCGGAGGCCCGGGAGAAAAACTGTTTTTT CASRRGGPGEKLFF
TRBJ2-1 - TRBV19 - TGTGCCAGTAGAGGGCGGGACGGTGGGTATGAGCAGTTCTTC CASRGRDGGYEQFF
TRBJ2-5 TRBD2 TRBV6-2/TRBV6-3 - TGTGCCAGCAGTTACTCTAGCGGGGACCAAGAGACCCAGTACTTC CASSYSSGDQETQYF
TRBJ1-2 - TRBV3-1 - TGTGCCAGCAGCCAAGAGGAGTACTATGGCTACACCTTC CASSQEEYYGYTF
TRBJ2-5 - TRBV5-6 - TGTGCCAGCAGCCCTCGGATTGGGGAGCAGTACTTC CASSPRIGEQYF
TRBJ1-2 - TRBV6-5 - TGTGCCAGCAGTTCCCTTCCAGTGTTCCATGGCTACACCTTC CASSSLPVFHGYTF
TRBJ2-1 - TRBV4-3 few TGCGCCAGCAGCCAAGATGGAGGAACCTACTACAATGAGCAGTTCTTC CASSQDGGTYYNEQFF
TRBJ1-2 - TRBV7-3 few TGTGCCAGCAGCCCCGGGGGCGTAGTGGTTGGCTACACCTTC CASSPGGVVVGYTF